Listed here are 13 T cell receptor beta chains from one sample, sequenced in a study of cytomegalovirus exposure and HLA in healthy donors (dated by TCRdb to between 2016 and 2019). Libraries were prepared through the immunoSEQ multiplex PCR assay. Entries here come from immuneACCESS through TCRdb and include only in-frame sequences with V and J called. Some clones fail to appear in such tables; in the studies checked, an unresolved V gene covers under half of the shortfall, and the cause of the remainder is unknown. The table for this sample lists approximately 150,000 clones; around 86% of them were counted only once. The ten largest clones take up approximately 8.7% of the sample. Material: PBMCs. These receptors were obtained from a young man in good health and CMV-seropositive.

V and J are TRBV11-3 and TRBJ2-7, with D uncertain. The CDR3 is 12 residues long. The V gene lost 4 bases and the J gene lost 7 bases, with 11 bases spanning the gap. Germline V gives CDR1 SGHNT, CDR2 YENEEA. The CDR3 here is CASSSESREQYF. Here the CDR3 DNA reads TGTGCCAGCAGCTCGGAATCGAGGGAGCAGTACTTC.

V gene TRBV18 combines with J gene TRBJ2-7; perhaps TRBD2 as D (7 bases). Germline CDR1 is KGHSH and CDR2 is LQKENI. This CDR3 has 13 amino acids. V lost 4 bases, J lost 7 bases, and 14 bases lay in between. The CDR3 protein is CASSRGGEEEQYF. DNA of the CDR3: TGTGCCAGCTCACGAGGGGGGGAAGAAGAGCAGTACTTC.

This chain uses TRBV5-1 with TRBJ2-1; perhaps TRBD2 as D (5 bases). The CDR3 runs 16 residues. V dropped 4 bases and J dropped 0 bases, with 14 bases sitting between them. Germline-derived CDR1 and CDR2 are SGHRS and YFSETQ. The CDR3 sequence: CASSQGSVSSYNEQFF. CDR3 bases: TGCGCCAGCAGCCAAGGTAGCGTTAGCTCCTACAATGAGCAGTTCTTC.

This clone appeared once. CDR3 in amino acids: CASIMNTEAFF. The CDR3 DNA sequence: TGTGCCAGCATCATGAACACTGAAGCTTTCTTT. The rearrangement joins TRBV7-9 to TRBJ1-1; D gene uncertain. Germline V CDR1 and CDR2: SEHNR, FQNEAQ (reference sequence). V lost 7 bases and J lost 0, with 3 bases in between. The CDR3 covers 11 residues. The entire variable domain, with the rest obtained from reference TRBV7-9 and TRBJ1-1, is as follows: DTGVSQNPRHKITKRGQNVTFRCDPISEHNRLYWYRQTLGQGPEFLTYFQNEAQLEKSRLLSDRFSAERPKGSFSTLEIQRTEQGDSAMYLCASIMNTEAFFGQGTRLTVV.

The genes are TRBV6-1 and TRBJ2-7; D is possibly TRBD1 (5 bases). The CDR3 consists of 12 residues. V lost 5 bases to trimming and J lost 7 bases, with 12 bases between them. Germline V gene lookup returns CDR1 MNHNS and CDR2 SASEGT. CDR3 coding DNA: TGTGCCAGCAGTCGTGACAGCTTGGAGCAGTACTTC. It is translated as CASSRDSLEQYF.

V usage is TRBV6-1 and J usage is TRBJ1-6, with D possibly TRBD1 on 5 matching bases. CDR1 is MNHNS, CDR2 SASEGT, per germline. V lost 7 bases, J lost 9 bases, and 16 bases lay in between. There are 14 residues in the CDR3. CDR3 region: CASIQGPETSPLHF. The CDR3, as DNA: TGTGCCAGCATCCAGGGCCCGGAGACTTCACCCCTCCACTTT.

The V and J genes are TRBV2 and TRBJ1-2, with D possibly TRBD1 on 5 matching bases. V was clipped by 10 bases and J by 5 bases, with 20 bases between them. This CDR3 has 14 amino acids. CDR1 is SNHLY, CDR2 FYNNEI, per germline. CDR3 residues: CATRGGGLGYGYTF. The CDR3 DNA reads as TGTGCCACCCGGGGCGGGGGTTTAGGTTATGGCTACACCTTC.

On this clone: The junction differs from germline at one of its ends, possibly a read error. This rearrangement joins TRBV12-5 to TRBJ2-7; 11 nucleotides match TRBD2. This CDR3 has 16 residues. The germline gives CDR1 LGHNT, CDR2 FRNRAP. The CDR3 loop is CASGLATSGGPYEQYF. CDR3 nucleotide sequence: TGTGCTAGTGGTTTGGCTACTAGCGGGGGCCCCTATGAGCAGTACTTC.

The V gene is TRBV18, the J gene TRBJ2-7; the match to TRBD1 covers 9 bases. CDR1 and CDR2 from the germline V gene are KGHSH and LQKENI. The length of the CDR3 is 16 residues. V trimming: 3 bases; J trimming: 5 bases; junction bases outside the gene matches: 11. CDR3 sequence: CASSPGATGGTHEQYF. The CDR3 region has the DNA TGTGCCAGCTCACCGGGCGCGACAGGGGGTACCCACGAGCAGTACTTC.

The chain carries TRBV14 and TRBJ2-1, with 15 bases aligning to TRBD2. Germline lookup yields CDR1 SGHDN and CDR2 FVKESK. After removal of 3 bases from V and 14 bases from J, the junction contained 8 bases not matched to a gene. The CDR3 totals 15 residues. CDR3 in amino acids: CASSQTGTSGRRKFF. The CDR3 DNA follows: TGTGCCAGCAGCCAGACCGGGACTAGCGGGAGGAGGAAGTTCTTC.

The chain links TRBV12-5 to TRBJ1-5; 7 nucleotides align to TRBD1. Per the germline V gene, CDR1 is LGHNT and CDR2 is FRNRAP. V was clipped by 2 bases and J by 0 bases; unmatched bases: 10. The length of the CDR3 is 18 residues. CDR3 loop: CASGLSFGTVYSNQPQHF. CDR3 sequence (DNA): TGTGCTAGTGGTTTGTCTTTCGGGACAGTGTATAGCAATCAGCCCCAGCATTTT.

The chain has TRBV7-2 and TRBJ1-5; D might be TRBD1 (6 bases). Germline CDR1 is SGHTA and CDR2 is FQGNSA. Trimming pared 6 bases from V and 3 bases from J, leaving 12 bases between. The CDR3 length is 14 residues. The chain's CDR3 is CASRTDRTNQPQHF. The CDR3 DNA follows: TGTGCCAGCAGAACGGACAGAACCAATCAGCCCCAGCATTTT.

The chain joins TRBV12-5 to TRBJ1-2; D is unresolved. Trimming left V 4 bases short and J 0 bases short, with 9 bases between. Germline loops: CDR1 LGHNT, CDR2 FRNRAP. The CDR3 contains 14 residues. CDR3 coding DNA: TGTGCTAGTGGTTCCTCGACTGCTAACTATGGCTACACCTTC. This translates into CASGSSTANYGYTF.